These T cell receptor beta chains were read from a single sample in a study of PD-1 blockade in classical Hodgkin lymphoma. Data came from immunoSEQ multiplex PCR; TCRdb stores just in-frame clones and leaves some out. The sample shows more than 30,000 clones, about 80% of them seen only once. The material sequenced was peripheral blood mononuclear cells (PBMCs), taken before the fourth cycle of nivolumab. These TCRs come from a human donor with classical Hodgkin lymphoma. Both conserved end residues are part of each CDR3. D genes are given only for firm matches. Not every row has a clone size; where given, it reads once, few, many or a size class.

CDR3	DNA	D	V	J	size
CASSQEGQALPVTF	TGCGCCAGCAGCCAAGAGGGACAGGCCCTTCCTGTCACCTTC	TRBD1	TRBV4-3	TRBJ1-2	.
CAIPGGPLNTGELFF	TGTGCCATCCCCGGAGGGCCCCTTAACACCGGGGAGCTGTTTTTT	.	TRBV11-2	TRBJ2-2	once
CASSALPGQGMRGYTF	TGTGCCAGCAGTGCCTTACCGGGACAGGGGATGCGCGGCTACACCTTC	TRBD1	TRBV2	TRBJ1-2	.
CTTSHRVNTEAFF	TGCACCACCTCCCACAGGGTGAACACTGAAGCTTTCTTT	.	TRBV29-1	TRBJ1-1	few
CASSAGLAGSNSPLHF	TGTGCCAGCAGCGCCGGGCTGGCAGGCTCTAATTCACCCCTCCACTTT	.	TRBV9	TRBJ1-6	.
CASSIGGLGQPQHF	TGTGCCAGTAGTATCGGGGGCTTGGGTCAGCCCCAGCATTTT	.	TRBV19	TRBJ1-5	.
CASSARGHTSYEQYF	TGTGCCAGCAGCGCGAGAGGACACACCTCCTACGAGCAGTACTTC	.	TRBV2	TRBJ2-7	.
CSVERTGGTEAFF	TGCAGCGTTGAAAGGACAGGGGGCACTGAAGCTTTCTTT	TRBD1	TRBV29-1	TRBJ1-1	.
CASSFLQAGELFF	TGTGCCAGCAGCTTCCTCCAGGCCGGGGAGCTGTTTTTT	.	TRBV13	TRBJ2-2	.
CASSQWLGNQPQHF	TGCGCCAGCAGCCAGTGGCTGGGCAATCAGCCCCAGCATTTT	.	TRBV4-3	TRBJ1-5	.
CASSVNSGNTEAFF	TGTGCCAGCAGCGTAAACAGTGGGAACACTGAAGCTTTCTTT	.	TRBV9	TRBJ1-1	.
CASSFSDTSYGYTF	TGTGCCAGCAGCTTCTCAGACACCAGCTATGGCTACACCTTC	.	TRBV7-8	TRBJ1-2	once
CASSEAMGTGFIQDTGELFF	TGTGCCAGCAGTGAAGCTATGGGGACAGGGTTTATTCAGGACACCGGGGAGCTGTTTTTT	TRBD1	TRBV2	TRBJ2-2	.
CASSQDQGSYEQFF	TGCGCCAGCAGCCAAGATCAAGGTAGCTATGAGCAGTTCTTC	.	TRBV4-3	TRBJ2-1	.
CSVSVGANVLTF	TGCAGCGTGTCCGTCGGTGCCAACGTCCTGACTTTC	.	TRBV29-1	TRBJ2-6	.
CASSQAGGAYNEQFF	TGCGCCAGCAGCCAAGCCGGCGGGGCCTACAATGAGCAGTTCTTC	.	TRBV4-1	TRBJ2-1	.
CASSLAGTYNEQFF	TGTGCCAGCAGCTTAGCGGGGACTTACAATGAGCAGTTCTTC	.	TRBV7-9	TRBJ2-1	.
CASTDTQYF	TGTGCCAGCACAGATACGCAGTATTTT	.	TRBV3-2	TRBJ2-3	.
CASSYSGHSTDTQYF	TGTGCCAGCAGTTACTCGGGACATAGCACAGATACGCAGTATTTT	.	TRBV6-6	TRBJ2-3	few
CASSQGVGSGANVLTF	TGTGCCAGCAGCCAAGGGGTGGGGTCGGGGGCCAACGTCCTGACTTTC	.	TRBV4-2	TRBJ2-6	.
CAWKWGSWELFF	TGTGCCTGGAAATGGGGTTCCTGGGAGCTGTTTTTT	.	TRBV30	TRBJ2-2	.
CASSITRLSTEAFF	TGTGCCAGTAGTATCACCAGGCTGAGCACTGAAGCTTTCTTT	.	TRBV19	TRBJ1-1	.
CASSFIEYGYTF	TGTGCCAGCAGCTTCATAGAGTATGGCTACACCTTC	.	TRBV7-9	TRBJ1-2	.
CASSSYKTYEQYF	TGTGCCAGCAGCTCTTACAAGACCTACGAGCAGTACTTC	.	TRBV7-6	TRBJ2-7	.
CASSQAPWTGYYEKLFF	TGCGCCAGCAGCCAAGCGCCTTGGACAGGGTATTATGAAAAACTGTTTTTT	TRBD1	TRBV4-3	TRBJ1-4	.
CASRSGQGTAYEQYF	TGTGCCAGCAGATCGGGACAGGGGACCGCCTACGAGCAGTACTTC	TRBD1	TRBV27	TRBJ2-7	once
CASSLTSGGYNEQFF	TGTGCCAGCAGTTTAACTAGCGGGGGCTACAATGAGCAGTTCTTC	TRBD2	TRBV27	TRBJ2-1	.
CASSRDRGVQETQYF	TGCGCCAGCAGCCGGGACAGGGGGGTACAAGAGACCCAGTACTTC	TRBD1	TRBV4-1	TRBJ2-5	.
CASRQQGGTEAFF	TGTGCCAGTAGGCAACAGGGGGGCACTGAAGCTTTCTTT	TRBD1	TRBV19	TRBJ1-1	.
CASSQDDSSGANVLTF	TGCGCCAGCAGCCAAGACGACAGCTCTGGGGCCAACGTCCTGACTTTC	.	TRBV4-3	TRBJ2-6	.
CASSYSGGAGDTQYF	TGTGCCAGCAGCTATAGCGGGGGGGCCGGAGATACGCAGTATTTT	TRBD2	TRBV7-9	TRBJ2-3	.
CASSLGRRGSPLHF	TGTGCCAGCAGCTTAGGCAGGCGTGGTTCACCCCTCCACTTT	.	TRBV7-2	TRBJ1-6	.
CASSSRDRGNQPQHF	TGTGCCAGTAGTTCCCGGGACAGGGGCAATCAGCCCCAGCATTTT	TRBD1	TRBV19	TRBJ1-5	.
CASSLARAGTGELFF	TGTGCCAGCAGCTTGGCGCGGGCCGGAACCGGGGAGCTGTTTTTT	.	TRBV5-5	TRBJ2-2	.
CSVEFSYGYTF	TGCAGCGTTGAATTTAGCTATGGCTACACCTTC	.	TRBV29-1	TRBJ1-2	.
CASSPYGQGYNQPQHF	TGTGCCAGCTCACCTTATGGACAGGGATACAATCAGCCCCAGCATTTT	TRBD1	TRBV18	TRBJ1-5	.
CASSFSGTPLGYGYTF	TGTGCCAGCAGCTTCTCCGGGACACCTCTTGGGTATGGCTACACCTTC	.	TRBV7-2	TRBJ1-2	.
CASSSGGSGTSQFF	TGCGCCAGCAGCTCCGGAGGGTCTGGGACTAGTCAGTTCTTC	TRBD2	TRBV5-1	TRBJ2-1	once
CASSFGGKTEAFF	TGTGCCAGCAGCTTCGGAGGTAAAACTGAAGCTTTCTTT	.	TRBV5-4	TRBJ1-1	.
CASSLQQGLNTEAFF	TGTGCCAGCAGCTTGCAACAGGGGTTGAACACTGAAGCTTTCTTT	TRBD1	TRBV7-6	TRBJ1-1	.
CASSLGLGLLKEQYF	TGTGCCAGCAGCTTAGGTTTAGGCCTTTTGAAAGAGCAGTACTTC	.	TRBV7-2	TRBJ2-7	once
CASSLGVQETQYF	TGTGCCAGCAGCTTAGGGGTACAAGAGACCCAGTACTTC	.	TRBV11-2	TRBJ2-5	few
CASRPTVGASTEAFF	TGTGCCAGCAGACCAACAGTGGGGGCTAGCACTGAAGCTTTCTTT	.	TRBV2	TRBJ1-1	.
CASSPEAGGLDTEAFF	TGTGCCAGCAGCCCCGAGGCGGGGGGCCTAGACACTGAAGCTTTCTTT	.	TRBV7-3	TRBJ1-1	.
CASSRSAGLNTEAFF	TGTGCCAGCAGCCGATCTGCAGGGCTGAACACTGAAGCTTTCTTT	.	TRBV7-8	TRBJ1-1	.
CASSHFGGLGTYEQYF	TGTGCCAGCAGTCACTTTGGGGGGTTAGGCACCTACGAGCAGTACTTC	.	TRBV5-6	TRBJ2-7	.
CASSRNIQSMQETQYF	TGCGCCAGCAGCAGAAATATACAGTCGATGCAAGAGACCCAGTACTTC	.	TRBV5-1	TRBJ2-5	.
CASSLGQGHTEAFF	TGTGCCAGCAGCCTGGGACAGGGCCACACTGAAGCTTTCTTT	TRBD1	TRBV7-2	TRBJ1-1	.
CASSILAGGPYNEQFF	TGTGCCAGCAGTATCCTAGCGGGGGGGCCGTACAATGAGCAGTTCTTC	TRBD2	TRBV28	TRBJ2-1	.
CASSVGGGPAYEQYF	TGTGCCAGCAGCGTAGGTGGGGGGCCTGCCTACGAGCAGTACTTC	.	TRBV9	TRBJ2-7	.
CSAWGSYGYTF	TGCAGTGCGTGGGGCTCGTATGGCTACACCTTC	.	TRBV20-1	TRBJ1-2	.
CASSSGWAGTEAFF	TGCGCCAGCAGCAGCGGGTGGGCTGGCACTGAAGCTTTCTTT	.	TRBV5-1	TRBJ1-1	.
CASRLGTARNTEAFF	TGTGCCAGCAGACTAGGGACAGCTCGAAACACTGAAGCTTTCTTT	TRBD1	TRBV27	TRBJ1-1	.
CASTPFGRNNEQFF	TGTGCCAGCACTCCCTTCGGCCGTAACAATGAGCAGTTCTTC	.	TRBV28	TRBJ2-1	.
CASSPSTGLGTEAFF	TGTGCCAGCAGCCCCTCGACAGGGTTAGGCACTGAAGCTTTCTTT	TRBD1	TRBV5-4	TRBJ1-1	.